The sequence of this T cell receptor beta chain was determined in a study of OX40 agonist ivuxolimab in advanced cancers. Profiling relied on immunoSEQ multiplex PCR, and the TCRdb table lists in-frame clones only, not all of them. The sample shows tens of thousands of clones, around nine tenths of them seen only once. There are 16 residues in the CDR3. Trimming left V 2 bases short and J 7 bases short, with 15 bases between. CDR1 is LNHDA and CDR2 is SQIVND in the germline V gene (reference sequence). This chain links TRBV19 with TRBJ1-6; D gene uncertain. The starting material was CD4+ or CD8+ T cells sorted from blood, obtained in a trial of the OX40 agonist ivuxolimab. This receptor was identified in an adult with an advanced solid tumor such as melanoma, head and neck, liver or kidney cancer. CDR3: CASSIMSSAPNSPLHF. CDR3 DNA: TGTGCCAGTAGTATAATGAGCTCGGCACCCAATTCACCCCTCCACTTT.